This T cell receptor (beta chain) was captured in a study of HIV-infected patients and healthy controls. This clonotype was detected a few times. CDR3 length: 13 amino acids. The V end lost 3 bases, the J end lost 7 bases, and 10 bases lay between the germline ends. The germline V gene encodes CDR1 MDHEN and CDR2 SYDVKM. Each CDR3 protein is one row after TCRdb ran MiXCR on the 5' RACE reads. The sample contains over 15,000 distinct CDR3 sequences, about a sixth of which appear only once. The chain couples TRBV28 to TRBJ2-1; D may be TRBD2 (5 bases). Sequenced input: CD8+ T cells from blood. This clonotype originated in a human donor in good health. The CDR3 reads CASSFSGWNEQFF. The DNA for the CDR3 is TGTGCCAGCAGTTTTTCGGGGTGGAATGAGCAGTTCTTC. Drawing the rest from reference TRBV28 and TRBJ2-1, the complete variable domain is DVKVTQSSRYLVKRTGEKVFLECVQDMDHENMFWYRQDPGLGLRLIYFSYDVKMKEKGDIPEGYSVSREKKERFSLILESASTNQTSMYLCASSFSGWNEQFFGPGTRLTVL.